The 30 T cell receptor beta chains below were found in one sample sequenced in a study of T cell responses to AZD1222 COVID-19 vaccine. Repertoires were generated with immunoSEQ multiplex PCR, while TCRdb's copy carries only in-frame clones and drops some. Among 40,000 to 55,000 clones listed, roughly 90% were seen once. The sample here was peripheral blood, taken 28 days after the second AZD1222 dose. These receptors came from an adult who received the AZD1222 COVID-19 vaccine.

Worth noting for this clone: This same CDR3 is encoded by further DNA sequences in the sample. The chain employs TRBV9 and TRBJ1-1; D remains ambiguous. The CDR3 has 13 residues. V was trimmed by 0 bases and J by 0 bases, leaving 3 bases between them. Germline assignment: CDR1 SGDLS and CDR2 YYNGEE. CDR3 region: CASSVDLNTEAFF. CDR3 bases: TGTGCCAGCAGCGTAGACCTGAACACTGAAGCTTTCTTT.

This chain connects TRBV7-2 to TRBJ1-6; D is uncertain. The CDR3 contains 14 residues. Trimming stripped 5 bases from V and 0 bases from J, with 5 bases between. Germline CDR1 SGHTA, CDR2 FQGNSA. The CDR3 nucleotides are TGTGCCAGCAGCCAAGGCTCCTATAATTCACCCCTCCACTTT. It specifies CASSQGSYNSPLHF.

In this sample, this clone turned up once. The chain is built from TRBV28 and TRBJ1-1; D is unresolved. In germline, CDR1 is MDHEN, CDR2 SYDVKM. V lost 2 bases, J lost 1 base, and 11 bases lay in between. The length of the CDR3 is 15 residues. DNA of the CDR3: TGTGCCAGCAGTTTACCGTTCAGTCAGAACACTGAAGCTTTCTTT. It translates to CASSLPFSQNTEAFF.

This chain joins TRBV27 and TRBJ1-6, with 7 nucleotides matching TRBD1. The junction had 6 bases not matched to a gene; V was cut back by 3 bases and J by 10 bases. This CDR3 has 14 residues. Germline loops: CDR1 MNHEY, CDR2 SMNVEV (reference sequence). CDR3 sequence: CASSFQGGGSPLHF. Here the CDR3 DNA reads TGTGCCAGCAGTTTTCAGGGGGGAGGCTCACCCCTCCACTTT.

This sequence joins TRBV3-1 (or the pseudogene TRBV3-2) and TRBJ1-4; tentatively, D is TRBD1 (6 bases). The V end lost 4 bases, the J end lost 6 bases, and 21 bases lay between the germline ends. CDR3 length: 17 residues. The germline V gene has CDR1 LGHDT and CDR2 YNNKEL (reference sequence). CDR3 bases: TGTGCCAGCAGCCGTAGGGGGTACGGGCCGAAGGATGAAAAACTGTTTTTT. The encoded protein is CASSRRGYGPKDEKLFF.

This sequence joins TRBV7-8 and TRBJ2-2; D ambiguous. The CDR3 spans 14 residues. Trimming shortened V by 6 bases and J by 0 bases, and 8 bases separated the two germline ends. From germline, CDR1 is SGHVS and CDR2 FQNEAQ. CDR3: CASSFLANTGELFF. As DNA, the CDR3 is TGTGCCAGCAGTTTTCTAGCGAACACCGGGGAGCTGTTTTTT.

The chain uses TRBV24-1 and TRBJ1-2; tentatively, D is TRBD1 (6 bases). Germline CDR1 reads KGHDR; CDR2 reads SFDVKD. V was trimmed by 7 bases and J by 4 bases, leaving 21 bases between them. The CDR3 runs to 16 residues. The CDR3 loop reads CATSDRTGSPVYGYTF. CDR3 coding DNA: TGTGCCACCAGCGATCGAACAGGGTCCCCCGTCTATGGCTACACCTTC.

This chain links TRBV5-4 with TRBJ1-2; D is ambiguous. Trimming took 0 bases from V and 3 from J, leaving 9 bases between them. Looked up from germline, CDR1 is SGHNT and CDR2 is YYREEE (reference sequence). The CDR3 extends over 14 amino acids. For the CDR3, the DNA is TGTGCCAGCAGCTTGGAGGGTCTCCACTATGGCTACACCTTC. It codes for CASSLEGLHYGYTF. Full variable domain (rest looked up from reference TRBV5-4 and TRBJ1-2): ETGVTQSPTHLIKTRGQQVTLRCSSQSGHNTVSWYQQALGQGPQFIFQYYREEENGRGNFPPRFSGLQFPNYSSELNVNALELDDSALYLCASSLEGLHYGYTFGSGTRLTVV.

This rearrangement joins TRBV5-6 to TRBJ1-5, with D hard to call. The CDR3 is 15 residues long. Germline assignment: CDR1 SGHDT and CDR2 YYEEEE. Trimming took 0 bases from V and 4 from J, leaving 11 bases between them. CDR3 nucleotides: TGTGCCAGCAGCTTGGCCTTAGGTTGGAATCAGCCCCAGCATTTT. It yields the protein CASSLALGWNQPQHF.

In this sample, this clone turned up once. The chain joins TRBV25-1 to TRBJ1-1, with D possibly being TRBD1 (6 bases). Germline lookup yields CDR1 MGHDK and CDR2 SYGVNS. The germline V and J ends were trimmed by 6 bases and 1 base, with 12 bases remaining between them. The CDR3 consists of 14 residues. The CDR3 is CASSPGTQNTEAFF. The CDR3 DNA reads as TGTGCCAGCAGCCCCGGGACACAGAACACTGAAGCTTTCTTT.

V gene TRBV19 combines with J gene TRBJ2-5, with D unclear. This CDR3 region has 13 residues. Trimming left V 3 bases short and J 5 bases short, with 10 bases between. Germline V CDR1 and CDR2: LNHDA, SQIVND (reference sequence). CDR3 loop: CASSIGGWETQYF. In DNA, the CDR3 is TGTGCCAGTAGTATCGGTGGGTGGGAGACCCAGTACTTC.

The V and J genes are TRBV9 and TRBJ2-2, with D unresolved. Germline CDR1 SGDLS, CDR2 YYNGEE. Trimming removed 4 bases at V and 0 bases at J, with 10 bases between. The CDR3 totals 15 residues. CDR3 in DNA: TGTGCCAGCAGCCCACGCTTTGCGAACACCGGGGAGCTGTTTTTT. The encoded protein is CASSPRFANTGELFF.

The chain links TRBV19 to TRBJ2-1, with D perhaps being TRBD1 or TRBD2 (5 bases each). Trimming took 8 bases from V and 4 from J, leaving 18 bases between them. Germline V gene data show CDR1 as LNHDA and CDR2 as SQIVND (reference sequence). CDR3 size: 15 residues. This CDR3 reads CASSPKGRGYNEQFF. CDR3 coding DNA: TGTGCCAGTTCCCCAAAGGGGAGAGGGTACAATGAGCAGTTCTTC.

This clone was detected only once. V and J are TRBV10-2 and TRBJ2-1; D unclear. The CDR3 consists of 14 residues. V dropped 2 bases and J dropped 0 bases, with 5 bases sitting between them. CDR1 WSHSY and CDR2 SAAADI come from the germline V gene. CDR3 amino acids: CASSEPFSYNEQFF. The CDR3 bases are TGCGCCAGCAGTGAGCCCTTCTCCTACAATGAGCAGTTCTTC.

The CDR3 loop is CASSGSGSPWTQYF. CDR3 nucleotide sequence: TGTGCCAGCAGCGGTAGCGGGAGCCCTTGGACCCAGTACTTC. This sequence joins TRBV11-1 and TRBJ2-5; 9 nucleotides agree with TRBD2. CDR1 SGHAT and CDR2 FQDESV come from the germline V gene (reference sequence). This CDR3 spans 14 amino acids. The V gene end was trimmed by 5 bases and the J gene end by 7 bases; junction bases not matched to a gene: 8.

V and J are TRBV7-8 and TRBJ2-2, with TRBD2 as a possible D gene (5 bases). This CDR3 is built from 14 residues. Between the trimmed V and J ends, which lost 1 base and 5 bases, there was a span of 8 bases. Germline lookup yields CDR1 SGHVS and CDR2 FQNEAQ. The CDR3 here is CASSLGRETGELFF. The CDR3 region has the DNA TGTGCCAGCAGCTTAGGAAGGGAGACCGGGGAGCTGTTTTTT.

The V gene is TRBV10-1, the J gene TRBJ2-3; D is ambiguous. Looked up from germline, CDR1 is WNHNN and CDR2 is SYGVQD (reference sequence). The CDR3 has 15 amino acids. V lost 4 bases to trimming and J lost 1 base, with 12 bases between them. The CDR3 bases are TGCGCCAGCAGTGGGACGGCCCAGGGCACAGATACGCAGTATTTT. It codes for CASSGTAQGTDTQYF.

This clone is a singleton in its sample. This sequence joins TRBV5-1 and TRBJ2-7; 9 nucleotides align to TRBD1. The CDR3 is 14 residues long. CDR1 SGHRS and CDR2 YFSETQ come from the germline V gene. After removal of 0 bases from V and 3 bases from J, the junction contained 1 base not matched to a gene. The CDR3 nucleotides read TGCGCCAGCAGCTTGGACAGGGGGCGCTACGAGCAGTACTTC. This codes for CASSLDRGRYEQYF. The full variable domain, completed using reference TRBV5-1 and TRBJ2-7, is KAGVTQTPRYLIKTRGQQVTLSCSPISGHRSVSWYQQTPGQGLQFLFEYFSETQRNKGNFPGRFSGRQFSNSRSEMNVSTLELGDSALYLCASSLDRGRYEQYFGPGTRLTVT.

This chain uses TRBV5-1 with TRBJ1-1; 7 positions agree with TRBD1. Germline lookup yields CDR1 SGHRS and CDR2 YFSETQ. After removal of 3 bases from V and 0 bases from J, the junction contained 2 bases not matched to a gene. The CDR3 runs 14 residues. The CDR3 sequence: CASSSTGLNTEAFF. DNA for the CDR3: TGCGCCAGCAGCTCGACAGGGCTGAACACTGAAGCTTTCTTT.

V usage is TRBV6-5 and J usage is TRBJ2-3; no definite D call. The CDR3 runs 13 residues. Germline V gives CDR1 MNHEY, CDR2 SVGAGI. The V gene lost 5 bases and the J gene lost 4 bases, with 10 bases spanning the gap. The CDR3 coding sequence is TGTGCCAGCAGTCGTACTGGGCCAGATACGCAGTATTTT. Translating it yields CASSRTGPDTQYF.

The J gene is TRBJ2-3, the V gene TRBV18, with TRBD2 identical over 8 bases. Germline V gene sequence: CDR1 KGHSH, CDR2 LQKENI. The V segment lost 6 bases and the J segment 4 bases; nucleotides outside the gene matches: 12. This CDR3 region has 16 residues. The DNA for the CDR3 is TGTGCCAGCTCGCTGACAGCGGGAGACGCACCAGATACGCAGTATTTT. Translated, it gives CASSLTAGDAPDTQYF. The full variable domain, rest sourced from reference TRBV18 and TRBJ2-3, is NAGVMQNPRHLVRRRGQEARLRCSPMKGHSHVYWYRQLPEEGLKFMVYLQKENIIDESGMPKERFSAEFPKEGPSILRIQQVVRGDSAAYFCASSLTAGDAPDTQYFGPGTRLTVL.

The V and J genes are TRBV30 and TRBJ2-7; the D gene is possibly TRBD2 (6 bases). This CDR3 region has 13 residues. Trimming stripped 5 bases from V and 7 bases from J, with 18 bases between. Germline CDR1 GTSNPN, CDR2 SVGIG (reference sequence). The CDR3 nucleotides read TGTGCCTGGGGGGGGACCGCCCGTGGGGAGCAGTACTTC. Translation gives CAWGGTARGEQYF.

This rearrangement joins TRBV6-5 to TRBJ2-1; 8 bases agree with TRBD2. V gave up 0 bases and J gave up 5 bases; unmatched junction bases: 3. This CDR3 is built from 15 residues. Germline V lookup: CDR1 MNHEY, CDR2 SVGAGI. The CDR3 nucleotides are TGTGCCAGCAGTTACTCCACTAGCGGAAACAATGAGCAGTTCTTC. It yields the protein CASSYSTSGNNEQFF.

The J gene is TRBJ2-7, the V gene TRBV6-5; D gene uncertain. This CDR3 is 11 amino acids long. Germline CDR1 and CDR2: MNHEY and SVGAGI. Trimming took off 6 bases at V and 6 bases at J, with 9 bases between the two ends. CDR3 DNA sequence: TGTGCCAGCAGGACTTGGGGCGAGCAGTACTTC. It codes for CASRTWGEQYF.

The chain has TRBV6-5 and TRBJ1-1; no clear D. Germline CDR1 reads MNHEY; CDR2 reads SVGAGI. The CDR3 is made up of 15 amino acids. The V gene lost 2 bases and the J gene lost 3 bases, with 13 bases spanning the gap. The CDR3 loop is CASSYVTGIHTEAFF. The CDR3 DNA follows: TGTGCCAGCAGTTACGTGACGGGGATACACACTGAAGCTTTCTTT.

The CDR3 here is CASSGDSEGAYEQYF. The CDR3 coding sequence is TGTGCCAGCAGCGGTGACTCTGAGGGGGCCTACGAGCAGTACTTC. This chain connects TRBV9 to TRBJ2-7, with D maybe TRBD1 (6 bases). CDR1 and CDR2 from the germline V gene are SGDLS and YYNGEE. The length of the CDR3 is 15 residues. V lost 3 bases to trimming and J lost 2 bases, with 15 bases between them.

The chain combines TRBV9 with TRBJ2-7; D perhaps matches TRBD1 (6 bases). This CDR3 is built from 14 residues. V was cut by 3 bases and J by 1 base, with 11 bases left in between. Germline CDR1 reads SGDLS; CDR2 reads YYNGEE. As DNA, the CDR3 is TGTGCCAGCAGCGAGGCAGGGGAATCCTACGAGCAGTACTTC. Translated, it gives CASSEAGESYEQYF.

The V and J genes are TRBV5-8 and TRBJ1-6; perhaps TRBD1 as D (6 bases). Germline assignment: CDR1 SGHTS and CDR2 YDEGEE. The CDR3 runs 16 residues. With 4 bases removed from V and 4 bases from J, the gap between germline ends came to 15 bases. CDR3 coding DNA: TGTGCCAGCAGCCACGGACAGTTGCTTTATAATTCACCCCTCCACTTT. Amino acid sequence: CASSHGQLLYNSPLHF.

V and J are TRBV20-1 and TRBJ2-7; unclear D gene. Trimming took off 6 bases at V and 2 bases at J, with 8 bases between the two ends. Germline V gives CDR1 DFQATT, CDR2 SNEGSKA (reference sequence). The CDR3 extends over 11 amino acids. The CDR3 sequence is CSATLPYEQYF. In DNA form, the CDR3 reads TGCAGTGCCACGCTCCCCTACGAGCAGTACTTC.

The chain employs TRBV9 and TRBJ1-2, with a tentative D call TRBD1 (5 bases). The CDR3 is 14 residues long. CDR1 is SGDLS, CDR2 YYNGEE, per germline. The germline V and J ends were trimmed by 6 bases and 6 bases, with 18 bases remaining between them. CDR3 region: CASTPWGPQNGYTF. In DNA form, the CDR3 reads TGTGCCAGCACCCCGTGGGGCCCTCAGAATGGCTACACCTTC.